What follows is one T cell receptor (beta chain) and its context. This record belongs to a study of blood T cell repertoires in COVID-19. Study information: Material from acute and convalescent COVID-19 was sourced from the United States, Italy and Spain. In each case, the material was cDNA or gDNA derived from T cells, B-cell-depleted T cells, or PBMCs.

Original handling: Using reference gene primer amplification, nucleated cell counts were estimated. Profiling relied on immunoSEQ multiplex PCR, and the TCRdb table lists in-frame clones only, not all of them. That table supplies the V and J calls and clone size; D and trimming were determined from the DNA. The sample records hundreds of thousands of clones, approximately 86% being singletons. The ends were cut back, 3 bases at V and 4 bases at J, with 23 bases in the middle. The CDR3 is 18 amino acids. From germline, CDR1 is KGHSH and CDR2 LQKENI. Input material: peripheral blood. The source of this sequence is a young woman with COVID-19, enrolled during active disease. V is TRBV18 and J is TRBJ2-3, with D possibly being TRBD2 (5 bases). The CDR3 sequence is CASSPPLVSVTAPDTQYF. The CDR3 DNA follows: TGTGCCAGCTCACCGCCCCTCGTTAGCGTTACCGCGCCAGATACGCAGTATTTT.